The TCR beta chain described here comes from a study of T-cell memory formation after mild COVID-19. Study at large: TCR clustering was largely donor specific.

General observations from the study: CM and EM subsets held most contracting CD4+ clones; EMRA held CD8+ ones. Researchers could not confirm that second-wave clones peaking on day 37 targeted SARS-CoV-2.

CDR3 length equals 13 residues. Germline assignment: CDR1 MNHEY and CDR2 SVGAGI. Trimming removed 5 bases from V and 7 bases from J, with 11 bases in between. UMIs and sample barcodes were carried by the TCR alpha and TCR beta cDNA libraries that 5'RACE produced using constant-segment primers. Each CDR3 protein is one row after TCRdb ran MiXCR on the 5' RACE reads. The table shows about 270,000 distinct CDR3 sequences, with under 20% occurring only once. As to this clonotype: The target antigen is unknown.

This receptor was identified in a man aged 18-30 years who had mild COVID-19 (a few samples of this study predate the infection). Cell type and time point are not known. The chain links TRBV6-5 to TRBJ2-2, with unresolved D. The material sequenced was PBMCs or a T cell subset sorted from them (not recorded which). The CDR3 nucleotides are TGTGCCAGCAGTACCCACTCTGACGGGGAGCTGTTTTTT. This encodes CASSTHSDGELFF.